The clone carrying this TCR beta chain was seen more than once but under ten times. Its antigen is undetermined. From the approximately 110-subject validation cohort, which was separate from the approximately 670-subject first cohort, the donors were drawn. Between the trimmed V and J ends, which lost 6 bases and 6 bases, there was a span of 11 bases. This CDR3 is built from 13 residues. Per the germline V gene, CDR1 is MNHEY and CDR2 is SVGAGI. These data originate in a study of cytomegalovirus exposure and HLA in healthy donors. Study-wide points: The study recorded 160 or so TCR beta chains that were cytomegalovirus-associated.

Measured with immunoSEQ multiplex PCR; TCRdb has only the in-frame clones, and not every one. The sample contains about 95,000 clones, 85% of which appear only once. The J gene is TRBJ2-2, the V gene TRBV6-5; D is undetermined. The sample was PBMCs. The TCR comes from a man aged 18 to 30 in good health and CMV-seropositive. CDR3 nucleotide sequence: TGTGCCAGCAGCTCAACTGTCTCCGGGGAGCTGTTTTTT. Residues: CASSSTVSGELFF.